These 30 T cell receptor gamma chains were sequenced from one sample in a study of γδ T cells in repeated Plasmodium falciparum infection (dated by TCRdb to the early 2020s). Libraries were made using multiplex PCR. The sequencer listed for this sample is Illumina MiSeq. With CATT, TCRdb called clones again from the public reads; duplicate DNA rows were later joined. A total of more than 12,000 gamma-chain clones appear in this sample, roughly 1.7% of them only once. The ten largest account for more than 25% of the sample. For bulk TCR repertoire analysis, Vgamma9/Vdelta2+ and Vdelta2-negative gammadelta T cell populations were isolated by flow sorting from peripheral blood mononuclear cells. The sample comprised gamma-delta T cells from blood. Receptor source: a pool of human donors (malaria-infected and uninfected, not separated).

This clone was picked up many times. TCRdb's protein, taken from a much larger clone, differs from this DNA's translation at residue 11, likely owing to a read error; the protein displayed comes from the DNA. The gene calls are TRGV9 and TRGJ1 or TRGJ2. No J segment appears in TCRdb, so it was assigned here by matching the sequence to germline. This CDR3 has 14 residues. CDR1 and CDR2 (germline): GITISATS, ISYDGTV (reference sequence). Here the CDR3 reads CALWDPTLGYRKLF. The CDR3, as DNA: TGTGCCTTGTGGGACCCCACCCTTGGTTATAGGAAACTCTTT.

This clone was observed a few times. A far larger clone lies a single base away; this is likely a read error. Within the sample, other DNA sequences also encode this same CDR3. The gene calls are TRGV9 and TRGJP. Matching the DNA to germline supplied the J gene, which TCRdb does not give. The CDR3 is 17 residues long. V was pared by 4 bases and J by 10 bases, with 13 bases of the junction left unmatched. Germline CDR1 and CDR2: GITISATS and ISYDGTV (reference sequence). This chain's CDR3 is CALWDQVRELGKKIKVF. The CDR3, as DNA: TGTGCCTTGTGGGACCAGGTGCGAGAATTGGGCAAAAAAATCAAGGTATTT.

Notes on this clone: The TCRdb protein, from a much larger clone, departs from this DNA's translation at residue 11, likely by read error; the protein shown derives from the DNA. The CDR3 bases are TGTGCCACCTGGGATGGTTGCGTTTATAAGAGACTCTTT. It yields the protein CATWDGCVYKRLF. TRGV4 is the V gene, and the J gene was not called. The CDR3 length is 13 residues. Germline values: CDR1 EGSTGY, CDR2 YDSYTSSV.

There are many counts of this clone. A read error likely explains why the TCRdb protein, taken from a much larger clone, differs from this DNA's translation at residue 12; the protein shown is translated from the DNA. V usage is TRGV9 and J usage is TRGJP. The J gene was missing in TCRdb and was found by matching the end of the DNA to germline. This CDR3 region has 15 residues. CDR1 and CDR2 from the germline V gene are GITISATS and ISYDGTV (reference sequence). The CDR3 reads CALWEVELGKKSKVF. The DNA of the CDR3 is TGTGCCTTGTGGGAAGTCGAGTTGGGCAAAAAAAGCAAGGTATTT.

In this sample, this clone turned up many times. A much bigger clone sits one base away, suggesting this may be a read error. The same CDR3 also results from other DNA sequences found in this sample. This chain joins TRGV9 and TRGJP. The length of the CDR3 is 16 residues. Per germline, CDR1 GITISATS and CDR2 ISYDGTV (reference sequence). The CDR3 sequence is CALWEVQELGKKIKVF. The CDR3 DNA is TGTGCCTTGTGGGAGGTCCAAGAGTTGGGCAAAAAAATCAAAGTATTT.

Only a few counts were recorded for this clone. A much larger clone lies a single base off, so this may be a read error. No DNA is shown, since the ends of the CDR3 on it are uncertain; the CDR3 is the one TCRdb lists. Other DNA sequences from this sample encode an identical CDR3 as well. The J segment was not called; the V segment is TRGV3. With termini counted, the CDR3 has 30 amino acids. Germline V gene sequence: CDR1 VTNTFY, CDR2 YDVSTARD (reference sequence). CDR3: CATWDRLVRNSLAVEQHWLSQVSIGRIQHF.

This clone was counted ten times or more. The amino acid sequence in TCRdb belongs to a much larger clone and departs from this DNA's translation at residue 11, likely a sequencing read error; the sequence shown is translated from the DNA. This chain connects TRGV9 to TRGJP. The J gene, missing from TCRdb, was assigned here through DNA to germline matching. Looked up from germline, CDR1 is GITISATS and CDR2 is ISYDGTV (reference sequence). The CDR3 totals 17 residues. The CDR3 region has the DNA TGTGCCTTGTGGGAGGTGAATAAAGAGTTGAGCAAAAAAATCAAGGTATTT. Its translation: CALWEVNKELSKKIKVF.

This clone was recorded at least ten times. The V gene is TRGV3, the J gene TRGJ1 or TRGJ2. Germline V gene lookup returns CDR1 VTNTFY and CDR2 YDVSTARD (reference sequence). The trim removed 0 bases at V and 11 bases at J, leaving 4 bases unmatched. CDR3 length equals 11 residues. This chain's CDR3 is CATWDRLEKLF. CDR3 in DNA: TGTGCCACCTGGGACAGGCTTGAGAAACTCTTT.

With respect to this clone: This sequence is one base from a far larger clone and is likely a read error. Other DNA sequences of this sample code for an identical CDR3. The chain combines TRGV9 with TRGJP. In the absence of a J gene in TCRdb, the DNA was matched to germline to assign it here. J was trimmed by 9 bases and V by 4 bases; bases with no gene match: 12. Germline V CDR1 and CDR2: GITISATS, ISYDGTV (reference sequence). CDR3 length equals 17 residues. CDR3 DNA: TGTGCCTTGTGGGAAGTGCAAGTTGGGTTGGGCAAAAAAATCAAGGTATTT. It yields the protein CALWEVQVGLGKKIKVF.

This clone has more than one count but fewer than ten. The TCRdb record carries a much larger clone's protein, which differs from this DNA's translation at residue 8; a read error is the likely cause, and the protein listed here is the DNA translation. This rearrangement joins TRGV5 to TRGJ1 or TRGJ2. TCRdb gives no J gene; it was assigned here by matching the DNA to germline. Trimming cost V 5 bases and J 8 bases; bases outside gene matches: 9. From germline, CDR1 is VINAFY and CDR2 YDVSNSKD. This CDR3 region has 12 residues. CDR3: CATWGPWHKKLF. DNA for the CDR3: TGTGCCACCTGGGGCCCGTGGCATAAGAAACTCTTT.

This clone was detected ten times or more. It is likely a read error: a sequence one base away is far more abundant. This same CDR3 is encoded by further DNA sequences in the sample. The chain has TRGV9 and TRGJP. Germline values: CDR1 GITISATS, CDR2 ISYDGTV (reference sequence). The CDR3 is 19 amino acids. The CDR3 sequence is CALWEVEFSQELGKKIKVF. CDR3 DNA sequence: TGTGCCTTGTGGGAGGTGGAATTCTCGCAAGAGTTAGGCAAAAAAATCAAGGTATTT.

In its sample, this clone was seen many times. The translation of this DNA and the TCRdb protein of a much larger clone differ at residue 4, probably owing to a read error; the protein shown here is translated from the DNA. This rearrangement joins TRGV9 to TRGJP. CDR1 GITISATS and CDR2 ISYDGTV come from the germline V gene (reference sequence). This CDR3 has 15 residues. CDR3 loop: CALREQELGKKIKVF. The CDR3 region has the DNA TGTGCCTTGCGGGAACAAGAGTTGGGCAAAAAAATCAAGGTATTT.

This clone appeared a few times. A read error may account for a junction end that differs from germline. The chain links TRGV4 to TRGJ1 or TRGJ2. This CDR3 has 9 amino acids. The V gene's germline CDR1 is EGSTGY and CDR2 YDSYTSSV. CDR3 region: CANWVKKLF. In DNA form, the CDR3 reads TGTGCCAACTGGGTCAAGAAACTCTTT.

This clone was counted at least ten times. The V call is TRGV3, the J call TRGJP. V trimming: 5 bases; J trimming: 7 bases; junction bases outside the gene matches: 5. Germline V gene data show CDR1 as VTNTFY and CDR2 as YDVSTARD (reference sequence). The CDR3 spans 15 residues. CDR3 residues: CATWVGELGKKIKVF. In DNA form, the CDR3 reads TGTGCCACCTGGGTGGGGGAGTTGGGCAAAAAAATCAAGGTATTT.

The sample holds many counts of this clone. TCRdb pairs this DNA with a much larger clone's protein that differs at residue 11, likely a read error; the protein shown was translated from the DNA. The V gene is TRGV9, the J gene TRGJ1 or TRGJ2. The germline CDR1 and CDR2 sequences are GITISATS and ISYDGTV (reference sequence). The CDR3 runs to 13 residues. CDR3 amino acids: CALWDSNYYKELF. The CDR3 DNA is TGTGCCTTGTGGGATTCGAATTATTATAAGGAACTCTTT.

This clone turned up a few times. The protein held in TCRdb is that of a much larger clone and does not match this DNA's translation at residue 10, likely because of a read error; the protein shown is translated from the DNA. The chain is built from TRGV4 and TRGJ1 or TRGJ2. CDR1 and CDR2 (germline): EGSTGY, YDSYTSSV. The CDR3 loop spans 13 amino acids. V lost 0 bases, J lost 11 bases, and 10 bases stayed unmatched. CDR3 nucleotides: TGTGCCACCTGGGATGGGCCTTCGTGGCAGAAACTCTTT. As protein: CATWDGPSWQKLF.

This clone has at least ten counts. TCRdb's entry gives the protein of a much larger clone, which mismatches this DNA's translation at residue 11, likely from a read error; the protein reported here is translated from the DNA. With the J gene uncalled, the V gene is TRGV3. This CDR3 is built from 13 residues. CDR1 is VTNTFY, CDR2 YDVSTARD, per germline (reference sequence). This CDR3 reads CATWDRNYYKELF. The CDR3 coding sequence is TGTGCCACCTGGGACCGGAATTATTATAAGGAACTCTTT.

This clone has more than one count but fewer than ten. The protein in TCRdb stems from a much larger clone and differs at residue 12 from this DNA's translation, likely a read error; here the protein is translated from the DNA. As DNA, the CDR3 is TGTGCCACCTGGGACAGGCCATTAGGCCCCTGGAATGATTGGATCAAGACGTTT. This codes for CATWDRPLGPWNDWIKTF. The chain couples TRGV3 to TRGJP2. Germline lookup yields CDR1 VTNTFY and CDR2 YDVSTARD (reference sequence). This CDR3 spans 18 amino acids. With V trimmed by 0 bases and J by 7 bases, 17 bases remained unmatched.

A note on this clone: The amino acid sequence in TCRdb belongs to a much larger clone and departs from this DNA's translation at residue 5, likely a sequencing read error; the sequence shown is translated from the DNA. This chain links TRGV9 with TRGJ1 or TRGJ2. Germline CDR1 is GITISATS and CDR2 is ISYDGTV (reference sequence). The V segment lost 4 bases and the J segment 0 bases; nucleotides outside the gene matches: 9. CDR3 length: 15 amino acids. CDR3 residues: CALWDGKTNYYKKLF. CDR3 DNA: TGTGCCTTGTGGGATGGCAAAACGAATTATTATAAGAAACTCTTT.

This clone was counted ten times or more. The protein TCRdb lists belongs to a much larger clone and differs from this DNA's translation at residue 9, which points to a read error; the protein shown is made from the DNA. The chain carries TRGV9 and TRGJ1 or TRGJ2. The CDR3 runs 14 residues. From germline, CDR1 is GITISATS and CDR2 ISYDGTV (reference sequence). V lost 4 bases to trimming and J lost 5 bases; unmatched junction nucleotides: 11. CDR3 sequence: CALWDPIFNYKKLF. DNA for the CDR3: TGTGCCTTGTGGGACCCAATTTTCAATTATAAGAAACTCTTT.

This clone was picked up many times. A read error likely explains this, since a far larger clone differs by one base. This sample includes further DNA sequences coding for the same CDR3. V gene TRGV9 was called; the J gene was not. This CDR3 is 15 amino acids long. Germline V gives CDR1 GITISATS, CDR2 ISYDGTV (reference sequence). The chain's CDR3 is CALWEVFPAYYKKLF. The CDR3, as DNA: TGTGCCTTGTGGGAGGTGTTCCCTGCTTATTATAAGAAACTCTTC.

As to this clone: The translation of this DNA and the TCRdb protein of a much larger clone differ at residue 5, probably owing to a read error; the protein shown here is translated from the DNA. This rearrangement joins TRGV9 to TRGJ1 or TRGJ2. Matching the DNA to germline supplied the J gene, which TCRdb does not give. V was clipped by 8 bases and J by 12 bases; unmatched bases: 7. Germline V gene data show CDR1 as GITISATS and CDR2 as ISYDGTV (reference sequence). The CDR3 totals 9 residues. In nucleotides, the CDR3 is TGTGCCTTGTTGTCGATGAAACTCTTT. Its protein product is CALLSMKLF.

This clone has a count of ten or more. TCRdb shows a much larger clone's protein in place of this DNA's translation, and the two differ at residue 9, likely through a read error; the protein shown is translated from the DNA. The gene calls are TRGV9 and TRGJ1 or TRGJ2. The CDR3 sequence is 14 residues long. Germline CDR1 is GITISATS and CDR2 is ISYDGTV (reference sequence). Trimming at V came to 0 bases and at J to 6 bases, leaving 8 bases not matched to a gene. As DNA, the CDR3 is TGTGCCTTGTGGGAGGTGCCTTACTGTTATAAGAAACTCTTT. It codes for CALWEVPYCYKKLF.

In its sample, this clone was seen a few times. It is likely a read error: a sequence one base away is far more abundant. The rearrangement joins TRGV9 to TRGJ1 or TRGJ2. TCRdb supplies no J gene; here it was assigned by aligning the nucleotide sequence to germline. This CDR3 has 15 amino acids. Unmatched junction bases numbered 9, after V lost 0 bases and J lost 4 bases. Germline values: CDR1 GITISATS, CDR2 ISYDGTV (reference sequence). CDR3 protein: CALWEVQNIYYKKLF. The CDR3 bases are TGTGCCTTGTGGGAGGTGCAGAACATATATTATAAGAAACTCTTT.

At least ten counts were recorded for this clone. A read error likely explains this, since a far larger clone differs by one base. Distinct nucleotide sequences in the sample also encode this CDR3. The rearrangement joins TRGV9 to TRGJP. TCRdb offers no J gene call, so here the DNA was matched to germline to obtain one. Germline lookup yields CDR1 GITISATS and CDR2 ISYDGTV (reference sequence). This CDR3 region has 15 residues. For the CDR3, the DNA is TGTGCTTTGTGGGAGGTGGAGTTGGGCAAAAAAATCAAGGTATTT. Amino acids: CALWEVELGKKIKVF.

By share of the sample, this clone is medium-sized. The chain combines TRGV9 with TRGJ1 or TRGJ2. With V trimmed by 2 bases and J by 5 bases, 6 bases remained unmatched. The CDR3 has 13 amino acids. The V gene's germline CDR1 is GITISATS and CDR2 ISYDGTV (reference sequence). The DNA for the CDR3 is TGTGCCTTGTGGGAGGAGGTGAATTATAAGAAACTCTTT. Its translation: CALWEEVNYKKLF.

Of note for this clone: TCRdb assigns this DNA the protein of a much larger clone, which departs from its translation at residue 9; this likely reflects a read error, and the protein shown comes from translating the DNA. The chain joins TRGV9 to TRGJP. Matching the DNA to germline supplied the J gene, which TCRdb does not give. Germline V gives CDR1 GITISATS, CDR2 ISYDGTV (reference sequence). This CDR3 contains 17 residues. Germline trimming cut 0 bases from V and 8 bases from J; bases unmatched to any gene: 7. The CDR3 protein is CALWEVLEKLGKKIKVF. The CDR3 region has the DNA TGTGCCTTGTGGGAGGTGCTTGAAAAGTTGGGCAAAAAAATCAAGGTATTT.

This clone came up many times. The protein TCRdb lists belongs to a much larger clone and differs from this DNA's translation at residue 6, which points to a read error; the protein shown is made from the DNA. Here the CDR3 DNA reads TGTGCCACCTGGGATCCTTCCGTGGAGGATTATTATAAGAAACTCTTT. It encodes CATWDPSVEDYYKKLF. The V call is TRGV4, the J call TRGJ1 or TRGJ2. Germline loops: CDR1 EGSTGY, CDR2 YDSYTSSV. The CDR3 extends over 16 amino acids. With V trimmed by 3 bases and J by 2 bases, 13 bases remained unmatched.

For this clone: The protein recorded in TCRdb matches a much larger clone and deviates from this DNA's translation at residue 4, suggesting a read error; the protein here is obtained by translating the DNA. This sequence joins TRGV9 and TRGJ1 or TRGJ2. The J gene is not listed in TCRdb, so it was assigned here from a DNA match to germline. Per germline, CDR1 GITISATS and CDR2 ISYDGTV (reference sequence). The CDR3 extends over 15 amino acids. The CDR3 DNA is TGTGCCTTGCGGGAGGCTCATCCTAATTATTATAAGAAACTCTTT. Translated, it gives CALREAHPNYYKKLF.

Comments on this clone: TCRdb has a much larger clone's protein, which differs at residue 10 from the translation of this DNA, likely because of a read error; what is shown is the protein translated from the DNA. V usage is TRGV9 and J usage is TRGJP. In the absence of a J gene in TCRdb, the DNA was matched to germline to assign it here. CDR3 length: 18 residues. CDR1 is GITISATS and CDR2 is ISYDGTV in the germline V gene (reference sequence). This CDR3 reads CALWEERIQGLGKKIKVF. CDR3 nucleotide sequence: TGTGCCTTGTGGGAGGAGAGAATTCAAGGGTTGGGCAAAAAAATCAAGGTATTT.